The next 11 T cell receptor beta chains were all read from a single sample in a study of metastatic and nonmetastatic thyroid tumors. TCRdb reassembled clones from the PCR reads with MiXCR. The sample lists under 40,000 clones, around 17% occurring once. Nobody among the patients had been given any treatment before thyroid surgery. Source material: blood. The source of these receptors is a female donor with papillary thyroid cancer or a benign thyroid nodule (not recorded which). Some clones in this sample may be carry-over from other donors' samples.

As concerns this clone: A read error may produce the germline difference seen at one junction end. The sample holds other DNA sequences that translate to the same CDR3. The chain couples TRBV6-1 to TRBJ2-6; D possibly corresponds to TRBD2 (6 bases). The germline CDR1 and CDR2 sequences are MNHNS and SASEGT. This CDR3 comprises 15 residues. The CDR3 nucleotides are TGTGCCAGTAGTGGAGAGGGGACTGGTGCCAACGTCCTGACTTTC. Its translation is CASSGEGTGANVLTF.

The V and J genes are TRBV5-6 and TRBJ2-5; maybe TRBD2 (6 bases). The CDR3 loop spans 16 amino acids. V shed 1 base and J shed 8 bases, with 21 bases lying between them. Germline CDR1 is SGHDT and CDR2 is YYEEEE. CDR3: CASSLLTGLPGDTQYF. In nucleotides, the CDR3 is TGTGCCAGCAGCTTGCTGACGGGACTTCCGGGGGATACCCAGTACTTC.

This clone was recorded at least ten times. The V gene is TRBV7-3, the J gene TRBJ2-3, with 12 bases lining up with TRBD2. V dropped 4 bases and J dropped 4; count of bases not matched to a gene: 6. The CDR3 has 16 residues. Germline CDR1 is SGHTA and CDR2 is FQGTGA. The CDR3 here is CASSSPTSGSADTQYF. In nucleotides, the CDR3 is TGTGCCAGCAGCTCCCCGACTAGCGGGAGCGCAGATACGCAGTATTTT.

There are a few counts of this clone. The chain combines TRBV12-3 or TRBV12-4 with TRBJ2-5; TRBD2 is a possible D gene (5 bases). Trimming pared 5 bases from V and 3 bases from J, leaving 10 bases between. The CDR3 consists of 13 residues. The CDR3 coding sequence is TGTGCCAGCAGTGGAGGCGCGAAAGAGACCCAGTACTTC. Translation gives CASSGGAKETQYF.

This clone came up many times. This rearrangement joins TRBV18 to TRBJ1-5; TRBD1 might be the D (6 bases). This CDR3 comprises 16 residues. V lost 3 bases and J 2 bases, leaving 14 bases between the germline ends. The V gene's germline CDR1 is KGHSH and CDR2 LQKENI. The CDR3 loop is CASSPFRGEGNQPQHF. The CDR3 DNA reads TGTGCCAGCTCACCTTTCAGGGGAGAGGGCAATCAGCCCCAGCATTTT.

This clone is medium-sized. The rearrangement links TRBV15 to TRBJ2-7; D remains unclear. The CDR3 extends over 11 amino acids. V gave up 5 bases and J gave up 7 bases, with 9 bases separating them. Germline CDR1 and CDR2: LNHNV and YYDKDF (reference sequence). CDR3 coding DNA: TGTGCCACCAGCGAACATGGGGAGCAGTACTTC. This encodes CATSEHGEQYF.

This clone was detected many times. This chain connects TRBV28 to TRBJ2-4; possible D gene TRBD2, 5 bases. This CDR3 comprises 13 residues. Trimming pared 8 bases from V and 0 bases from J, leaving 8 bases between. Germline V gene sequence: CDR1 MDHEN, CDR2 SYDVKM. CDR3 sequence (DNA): TGTGCCAGCGGTCGGGGAGCCAAAAACATTCAGTACTTC. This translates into CASGRGAKNIQYF.

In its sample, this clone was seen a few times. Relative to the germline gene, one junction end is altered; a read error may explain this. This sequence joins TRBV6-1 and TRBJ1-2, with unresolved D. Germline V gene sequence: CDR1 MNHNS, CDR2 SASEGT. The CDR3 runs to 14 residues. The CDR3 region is CARSEEGAPLGYTF. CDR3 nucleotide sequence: TGTGCCAGAAGTGAAGAGGGCGCTCCCCTGGGCTACACCTTC.

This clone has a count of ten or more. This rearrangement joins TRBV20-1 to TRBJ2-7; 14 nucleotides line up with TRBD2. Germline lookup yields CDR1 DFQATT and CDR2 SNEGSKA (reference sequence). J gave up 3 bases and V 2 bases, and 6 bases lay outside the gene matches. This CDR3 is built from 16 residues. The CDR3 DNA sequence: TGCAGTGCTAGACCCGGGACTAGCGGGAGAGTCTACGAGCAGTACTTC. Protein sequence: CSARPGTSGRVYEQYF.

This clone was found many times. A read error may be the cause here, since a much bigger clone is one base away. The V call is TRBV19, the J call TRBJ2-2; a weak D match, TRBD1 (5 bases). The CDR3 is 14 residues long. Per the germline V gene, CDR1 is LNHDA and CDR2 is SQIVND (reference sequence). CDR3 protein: CAGRGRAYTGELFF. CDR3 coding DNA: TGTGCCGGTAGGGGTAGGGCCTACACCGGGGAGCTGTTTTTT.

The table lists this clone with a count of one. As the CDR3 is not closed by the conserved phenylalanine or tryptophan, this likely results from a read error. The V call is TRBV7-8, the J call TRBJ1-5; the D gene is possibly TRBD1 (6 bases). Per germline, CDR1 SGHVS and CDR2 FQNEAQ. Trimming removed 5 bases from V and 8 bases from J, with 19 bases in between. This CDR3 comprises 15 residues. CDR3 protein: CASSQNRVACEPQHY. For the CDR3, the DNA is TGTGCCAGCAGCCAAAACAGGGTGGCGTGTGAGCCCCAGCATTAT.